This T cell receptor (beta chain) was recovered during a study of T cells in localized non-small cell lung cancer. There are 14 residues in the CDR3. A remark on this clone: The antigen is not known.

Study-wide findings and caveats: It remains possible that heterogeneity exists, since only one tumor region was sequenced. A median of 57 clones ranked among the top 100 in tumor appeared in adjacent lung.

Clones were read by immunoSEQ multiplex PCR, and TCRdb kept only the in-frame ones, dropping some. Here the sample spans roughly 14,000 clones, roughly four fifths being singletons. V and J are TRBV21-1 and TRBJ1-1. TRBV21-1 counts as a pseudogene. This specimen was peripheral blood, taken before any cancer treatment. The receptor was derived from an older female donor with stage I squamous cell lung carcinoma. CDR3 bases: TGTGCCAGCAGCCCCAAGGAGGGGAACACTGAAGCTTTCTTT. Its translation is CASSPKEGNTEAFF.